This entry features one T cell receptor (beta chain) sequence. The CDR3 is made up of 15 amino acids. The germline gives CDR1 MNHEY, CDR2 SVGAGI. Between the trimmed V and J ends, which lost 2 bases and 0 bases, there was a span of 7 bases. This entry is derived from a study of neoadjuvant anti-PD-1 for oral cavity cancer. Measured with immunoSEQ multiplex PCR; TCRdb has only the in-frame clones, and not every one. The sample yields about 72,000 clones, around 82% seen once. V is TRBV6-5 and J is TRBJ2-2; no definite D call. The sample here was PBMCs, taken before nivolumab (anti-PD-1) treatment. The clonotype was recovered from a person aged 35 to 85 with oral cavity squamous cell carcinoma. CDR3 DNA sequence: TGTGCCAGCAGTTACAATCCTTCGAACACCGGGGAGCTGTTTTTT. It codes for CASSYNPSNTGELFF.